This record looks at one T cell receptor (beta chain) sequence and its context. Its antigen is currently unknown. The data originate from a study of beta chain features in type 1 diabetes. Across the whole study: Healthy donors and patients showed comparable age, gender and cell yields. The study's findings and limits: Among patients, naive, central memory and Treg TCRB repertoires appeared more similar than among healthy donors.

The entirety of the isolated RNA underwent reverse transcription, so expressed TCRB transcripts were sequenced. The table came from immunoSEQ multiplex PCR; TCRdb's copy has only in-frame clones and leaves some out. The sample contains just over 600,000 clones, roughly a sixth of which appear only once. The CDR3 extends over 15 amino acids. Trimming took off 5 bases at V and 6 bases at J, with 16 bases between the two ends. The germline gives CDR1 MGHDK, CDR2 SYGVNS. The origin of this receptor is a man aged 18 to 29 in good health. The material sequenced was naive CD4+ T cells from blood. The chain links TRBV25-1 to TRBJ2-2, with a tentative D call TRBD1 (6 bases). CDR3 nucleotides: TGTGCCAGCAGTATCCAGCCAGGGGTACCCGGGGAGCTGTTTTTT. Translated: CASSIQPGVPGELFF.